In this sample, the clone carrying this TCR beta chain turned up many times. The data stem from a study of T-cell reconstitution after alpha-beta-depleted transplantation in children. The authors prepared the TCRbeta library with unique molecular identifiers. TCRdb analysed the PCR reads with MiXCR anew, one entry per CDR3 protein. This table has approximately 100,000 distinct CDR3 sequences, more than 10% appearing once. Trimming cost V 4 bases and J 3 bases, with 12 bases left between them. The CDR3 spans 14 residues. The V gene's germline CDR1 is SQVTM and CDR2 ANQGSEA. The material was PBMCs from the stem cell graft donor, obtained from the stem cell graft. The chain joins TRBV29-1 to TRBJ2-2; no reliable D call. The receptor was derived from a human donor who donated a stem cell graft to a child with inherited bone marrow failure. The CDR3 here is CSVVGPRDTGELFF. The CDR3 DNA follows: TGCAGCGTTGTTGGGCCGAGAGACACCGGGGAGCTGTTTTTT.